This TCR beta chain appears in the sequencing data of a study of T cells after yellow fever vaccination. Overall study findings and caveats: A large majority of primary-vaccination clones showed up again after the booster (about 97% CD4, about 90% CD8).

The CDR3 contains 15 residues. V was shortened by 1 base and J by 2 bases, with 12 bases between the two germline ends. Germline CDR1 SGHRS, CDR2 YFSETQ. This clonotype was detected only a few times. Antigen unknown. 5'RACE template switching added a universal primer site and UMIs to TCR cDNA. Each CDR3 protein is one row after TCRdb ran MiXCR on the 5' RACE reads. This sample has around 300,000 distinct CDR3 sequences; approximately 4% occur once, and the top ten carry 20% to 25%. Sequencing used PBMCs, obtained 5 days after the yellow fever booster vaccination. The gene calls are TRBV5-1 and TRBJ2-5; the D is unclear. The receptor's source is a man aged 18 to 29 who received the YFV17D yellow fever vaccine. The CDR3 here is CASSLQAAPQETQYF. Written as DNA, the CDR3 is TGCGCCAGCAGCTTGCAGGCAGCACCTCAAGAGACCCAGTACTTC.